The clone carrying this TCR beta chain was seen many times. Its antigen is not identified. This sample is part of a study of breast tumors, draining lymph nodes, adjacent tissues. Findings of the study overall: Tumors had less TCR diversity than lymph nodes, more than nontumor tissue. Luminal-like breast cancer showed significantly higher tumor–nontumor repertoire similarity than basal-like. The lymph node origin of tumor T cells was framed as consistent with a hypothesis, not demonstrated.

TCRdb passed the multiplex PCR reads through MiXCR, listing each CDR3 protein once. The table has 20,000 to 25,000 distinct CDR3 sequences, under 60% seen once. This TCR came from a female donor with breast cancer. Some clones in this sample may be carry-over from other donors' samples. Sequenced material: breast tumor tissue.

Here the CDR3 DNA reads TGTGCCAGCAGTCCCTCGGGACTAGCGGGAGGTAGGGGGGCCAACGTCCTGACTTTC. Protein: CASSPSGLAGGRGANVLTF. This chain uses TRBV28 with TRBJ2-6; TRBD2 matches 15 bases. This CDR3 has 19 residues. The germline V gene has CDR1 MDHEN and CDR2 SYDVKM. The ends lost 5 bases at V and 4 bases at J; junction bases unmatched: 9.